Listed below are T cell receptor beta chains from one sample, sequenced in a study of CD8+ T cells in alopecia areata. This table comes from immunoSEQ multiplex PCR, and its TCRdb copy is limited to in-frame clones, with some not included. The sample includes 65,000 to 100,000 clones, around 54% seen only once; the top ten take around 6%. Source material: NKG2D-high CD8+ T cells sorted from blood. The receptors shown here come from a human donor with alopecia areata. Both conserved end residues are trimmed from each CDR3. Each record gives: V gene, CDR3 protein.

TRBV30	ASGQNTEAF
TRBV7-8	ASSFRSSYEQY
TRBV5-1	ASSPWDSRTDTQY
TRBV29-1	SVQSRDRVNNEQF
TRBV28	ASRPTGVNNSPLH
TRBV27	ASSFGRNNEQF
TRBV14	ASSHEGLAGANEQF
TRBV13	ASSLQDNYGYT
TRBV9	ASSVFSGGAYNEQF
TRBV28	ASSLTGVSEQY
TRBV5-6	ASSSGDNEQY
TRBV27	ASTGGDEQF
TRBV29-1	SVEPGGPAEQY
TRBV15	ATSKMASTGSDTQY
TRBV10-3	AISDTHEQY
TRBV28	ASSKTGVASAF
TRBV6-1	ASSDGGGEKLF
TRBV19	ASSSFESDEQF
TRBV2	ASLRGGAETQY
TRBV9	ASSAGSVGEQY
TRBV7-9	ASTPTGGRRYNEQF
TRBV7-9	ASSFGTEAF
TRBV29-1	SVSPTSGSETQY
TRBV7-9	ASSAYRGGGANVLT